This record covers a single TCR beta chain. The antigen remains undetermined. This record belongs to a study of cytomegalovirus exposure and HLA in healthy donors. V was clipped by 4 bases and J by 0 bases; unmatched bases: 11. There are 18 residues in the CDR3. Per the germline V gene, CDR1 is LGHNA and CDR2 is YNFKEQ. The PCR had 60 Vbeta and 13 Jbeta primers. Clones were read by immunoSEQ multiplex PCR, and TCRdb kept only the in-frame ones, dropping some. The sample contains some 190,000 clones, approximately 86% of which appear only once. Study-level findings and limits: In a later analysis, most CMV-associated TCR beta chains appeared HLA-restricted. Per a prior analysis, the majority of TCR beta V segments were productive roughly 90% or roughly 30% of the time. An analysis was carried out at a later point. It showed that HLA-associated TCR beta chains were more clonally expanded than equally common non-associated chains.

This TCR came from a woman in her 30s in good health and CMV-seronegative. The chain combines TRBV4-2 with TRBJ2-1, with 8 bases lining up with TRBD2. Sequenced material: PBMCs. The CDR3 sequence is CASSPRGGSESSYNEQFF. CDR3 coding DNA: TGTGCCAGCAGCCCCCGCGGGGGGTCGGAAAGCTCCTACAATGAGCAGTTCTTC.